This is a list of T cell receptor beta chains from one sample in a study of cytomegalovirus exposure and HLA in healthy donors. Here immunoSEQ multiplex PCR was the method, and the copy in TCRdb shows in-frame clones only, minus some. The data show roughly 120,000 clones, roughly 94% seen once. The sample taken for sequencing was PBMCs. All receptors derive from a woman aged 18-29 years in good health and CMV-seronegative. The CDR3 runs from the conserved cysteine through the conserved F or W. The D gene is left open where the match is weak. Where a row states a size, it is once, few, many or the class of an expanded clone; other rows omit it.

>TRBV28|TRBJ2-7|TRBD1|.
TGTGCCAGCAGTTTATCGGGACAGGGTTCCTACGAGCAGTACTTC
CASSLSGQGSYEQYF
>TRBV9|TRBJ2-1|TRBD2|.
TGTGCCAGCAGCGTAGGGGGCGGGGGGAAACACAATGAGCAGTTCTTC
CASSVGGGGKHNEQFF
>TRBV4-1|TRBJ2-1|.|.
TGCGCCAGCAGCCACCAGGGGTACAATGAGCAGTTCTTC
CASSHQGYNEQFF
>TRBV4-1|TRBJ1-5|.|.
TGCGCCAGCAGCCAAGCTGTTGGCAATCAGCCCCAGCATTTT
CASSQAVGNQPQHF
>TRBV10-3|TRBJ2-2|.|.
TGTGCCAGGGCTAGTGGGACAAACACCGGGGAGCTGTTTTTT
CARASGTNTGELFF
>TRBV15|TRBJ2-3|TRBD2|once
TGTGCCACCAGTGCCTTAGCGGGAGTGGCGGATACGCAGTATTTT
CATSALAGVADTQYF
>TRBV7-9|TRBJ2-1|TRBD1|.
TGTGCCAGCAGCTTATCGGACAGGGGCAATGAGCAGTTCTTC
CASSLSDRGNEQFF
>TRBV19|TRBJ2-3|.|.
TGTGCCAGTAGCATTCGTGCGAGAGATACGCAGTATTTT
CASSIRARDTQYF
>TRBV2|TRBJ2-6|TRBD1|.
TGTGCCAGCAGCGGACAGGGGGCTGGGGCCAACGTCCTGACTTTC
CASSGQGAGANVLTF
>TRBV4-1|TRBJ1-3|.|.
TGCGCCAGCAGCCAAGTCGGGGGGAACGGAAACACCATATATTTT
CASSQVGGNGNTIYF
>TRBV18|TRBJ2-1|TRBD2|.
TGTGCCACCCGACTAGCCTCCTACAATGAGCAGTTCTTC
CATRLASYNEQFF
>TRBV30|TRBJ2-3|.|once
TGTGCCTGGAGCGAGGGATACACAGATACGCAGTATTTT
CAWSEGYTDTQYF
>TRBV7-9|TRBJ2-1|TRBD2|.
TGTGCCAGCAGCTCATCTAGCGGGGTTTCCTACAATGAGCAGTTCTTC
CASSSSSGVSYNEQFF
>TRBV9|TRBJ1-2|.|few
TGTGCCAGCAGCGTTCAGGGGATAACGGGCTACACCTTC
CASSVQGITGYTF
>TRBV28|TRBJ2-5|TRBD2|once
TGTGCCAGCAGTTTTTTAGCGGGGGCCCAAGAGACCCAGTACTTC
CASSFLAGAQETQYF
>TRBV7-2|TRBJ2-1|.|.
TGTGCCAGCAGCTTAGACGGGAGCTCCTACAATGAGCAGTTCTTC
CASSLDGSSYNEQFF